The 30 T cell receptor beta chains in this list originate from one sample, sequenced in a study of blood T cell repertoires in COVID-19. Profiled with immunoSEQ multiplex PCR; TCRdb holds only in-frame clones, not every one. This sample has roughly 70,000 clones, with around 70% found just once. Sequences were obtained from peripheral blood. These receptors all come from a man aged 70 or older with acute or convalescent COVID-19.

V is TRBV3-1 (or the pseudogene TRBV3-2) and J is TRBJ2-2, with TRBD1 matching 8 bases. Germline V gene sequence: CDR1 LGHDT, CDR2 YNNKEL (reference sequence). The CDR3 runs 15 residues. With V trimmed by 4 bases and J by 4 bases, 5 bases remained unmatched. CDR3 in DNA: TGTGCCAGCAGCCCAAGTGACAGGGGCACCGGGGAGCTGTTTTTT. It is translated as CASSPSDRGTGELFF.

The chain has TRBV9 and TRBJ1-4, with D maybe TRBD1 (5 bases). In germline, CDR1 is SGDLS, CDR2 YYNGEE. Trimming took off 0 bases at V and 3 bases at J, with 6 bases between the two ends. The CDR3 loop spans 14 amino acids. CDR3 residues: CASSVEGANEKLFF. CDR3 in DNA: TGTGCCAGCAGCGTAGAAGGGGCTAATGAAAAACTGTTTTTT.

This chain joins TRBV9 and TRBJ1-6, with TRBD1 matching over 7 bases. The CDR3 is made up of 14 amino acids. V was pared by 3 bases and J by 5 bases, with 2 bases of the junction left unmatched. Germline V gene data show CDR1 as SGDLS and CDR2 as YYNGEE. The CDR3 DNA reads TGTGCCAGCAGCGCGGGACAGAATAATTCACCCCTCCACTTT. The encoded protein is CASSAGQNNSPLHF.

The J gene is TRBJ2-7, the V gene TRBV3-1 (or the pseudogene TRBV3-2); TRBD2 matches 10 bases. Per the germline V gene, CDR1 is LGHDT and CDR2 is YNNKEL (reference sequence). CDR3 size: 12 residues. With 6 bases clipped from V and 9 bases from J, the junction kept 5 bases outside the gene matches. The CDR3 is CASRLGTSVQYF. For the CDR3, the DNA is TGTGCCAGCAGATTGGGGACTAGCGTGCAGTACTTC.

The chain couples TRBV27 to TRBJ1-1; the D is unclear. CDR1 and CDR2 (germline): MNHEY, SMNVEV (reference sequence). The CDR3 length is 13 residues. With 4 bases removed from V and 3 bases from J, the gap between germline ends came to 9 bases. Here the CDR3 reads CASSSIRDTEAFF. CDR3 coding DNA: TGTGCCAGCAGTTCCATCCGGGACACTGAAGCTTTCTTT.

This chain links TRBV7-9 with TRBJ2-4, with D possibly being TRBD2 (5 bases). The ends were cut back, 5 bases at V and 3 bases at J, with 17 bases in the middle. The CDR3 runs 16 residues. CDR1 and CDR2 (germline): SEHNR, FQNEAQ (reference sequence). CDR3 in DNA: TGTGCCAGCAGCCCCCGGGGAAGTAGTGGCAAAAACATTCAGTACTTC. Residues: CASSPRGSSGKNIQYF.

This CDR3 reads CASSVRDRLAYGYTF. Here the CDR3 DNA reads TGTGCCAGCAGCGTCCGGGACAGGCTCGCCTATGGCTACACCTTC. The V call is TRBV9, the J call TRBJ1-2, with 8 nucleotides matching TRBD1. From germline, CDR1 is SGDLS and CDR2 YYNGEE. This CDR3 contains 15 residues. After removal of 2 bases from V and 4 bases from J, the junction contained 7 bases not matched to a gene.

V usage is TRBV18 and J usage is TRBJ1-4; D may be TRBD1 (6 bases). The CDR3 sequence is 15 residues long. V was pared by 6 bases and J by 7 bases, with 18 bases between. CDR1 is KGHSH, CDR2 LQKENI, per germline. This CDR3 is CASSLQRGIAEKLFF. CDR3 DNA sequence: TGTGCCAGCTCCCTACAAAGGGGGATTGCTGAAAAACTGTTTTTT.

V usage is TRBV7-9 and J usage is TRBJ2-3; 8 positions agree with TRBD2. V was clipped by 6 bases and J by 5 bases; unmatched bases: 10. The CDR3 spans 15 residues. Per the germline V gene, CDR1 is SEHNR and CDR2 is FQNEAQ (reference sequence). CDR3 amino acids: CASSGRAGGLDTQYF. The CDR3 region has the DNA TGTGCCAGCAGTGGCCGGGCGGGAGGCTTAGATACGCAGTATTTT.

The rearrangement links TRBV3-1 (or the pseudogene TRBV3-2) to TRBJ2-7, with TRBD2 as a possible D gene (5 bases). CDR1 is LGHDT and CDR2 is YNNKEL in the germline V gene (reference sequence). This CDR3 has 12 residues. V was shortened by 4 bases and J by 5 bases, with 9 bases between the two germline ends. Written as DNA, the CDR3 is TGTGCCAGCAGCCGTCTAGCAAACGAGCAGTACTTC. This translates into CASSRLANEQYF.

The chain recombines TRBV27 with TRBJ2-3, with 7 bases fitting TRBD2. Unmatched junction bases numbered 10, after V lost 1 base and J lost 6 bases. The CDR3 is 16 amino acids. Per germline, CDR1 MNHEY and CDR2 SMNVEV (reference sequence). DNA of the CDR3: TGTGCCAGCAGTTTATACAGCGGGGCCCTCTGGGATACGCAGTATTTT. Amino acid sequence: CASSLYSGALWDTQYF.

The chain uses TRBV4-1 and TRBJ1-2, with a weak D call TRBD1 (5 bases). Trimming cost V 0 bases and J 3 bases, with 11 bases left between them. CDR3 length: 15 residues. CDR1 is MGHRA, CDR2 YSYEKL, per germline. DNA of the CDR3: TGCGCCAGCAGCCAAGATGGGAGGGGAGACTATGGCTACACCTTC. Residues: CASSQDGRGDYGYTF.

The V call is TRBV9, the J call TRBJ2-7; TRBD2 matches at 12 bases. The CDR3 is 13 residues long. Germline V gene sequence: CDR1 SGDLS, CDR2 YYNGEE. With 4 bases clipped from V and 6 bases from J, the junction kept 2 bases outside the gene matches. In DNA form, the CDR3 reads TGTGCCAGCAGCCCGACTAGCGGGAGCGAGCAGTACTTC. This sequence encodes CASSPTSGSEQYF.

The chain couples TRBV29-1 to TRBJ1-6; 10 bases are a match to TRBD1. CDR3 length equals 13 residues. V trimming: 6 bases; J trimming: 8 bases; junction bases outside the gene matches: 4. Germline CDR1 reads SQVTM; CDR2 reads ANQGSEA. This CDR3 reads CSVAGTGDSPLHF. DNA for the CDR3: TGCAGCGTGGCCGGGACAGGGGATTCACCCCTCCACTTT.

This clone showed up just once. This chain joins TRBV24-1 and TRBJ2-3, with a weak D call TRBD2 (6 bases). Deletions cut 5 bases from V and 0 bases from J, with 20 bases between. Per the germline V gene, CDR1 is KGHDR and CDR2 is SFDVKD. The CDR3 loop spans 18 amino acids. DNA for the CDR3: TGTGCCACCAGTGGCGGGCAAGGAGCGGGTACTAGCACAGATACGCAGTATTTT. Translating gives CATSGGQGAGTSTDTQYF.

This sequence joins TRBV4-1 and TRBJ2-7; 9 bases fit TRBD1. Germline V CDR1 and CDR2: MGHRA, YSYEKL. CDR3 length: 15 residues. V trimming: 2 bases; J trimming: 4 bases; junction bases outside the gene matches: 6. CDR3 coding DNA: TGCGCCAGCAGCCAAACCGGGACAGGGCCATACGAGCAGTACTTC. Translation: CASSQTGTGPYEQYF.

V is TRBV7-9 and J is TRBJ1-1; 8 bases agree with TRBD1. This CDR3 has 14 residues. J gave up 4 bases and V 7 bases, and 8 bases lay outside the gene matches. Per the germline V gene, CDR1 is SEHNR and CDR2 is FQNEAQ (reference sequence). The CDR3 sequence is CASTGQGAGTEAFF. The DNA for the CDR3 is TGTGCCAGCACCGGGCAGGGGGCCGGCACTGAAGCTTTCTTT.

This chain joins TRBV7-9 and TRBJ1-4, with 11 bases lining up with TRBD1. The CDR3 is 16 residues long. After removal of 6 bases from V and 3 bases from J, the junction contained 6 bases not matched to a gene. Germline loops: CDR1 SEHNR, CDR2 FQNEAQ (reference sequence). The CDR3 protein is CASSFGQGAANEKLFF. The CDR3 DNA is TGTGCCAGCAGTTTCGGACAGGGGGCCGCTAATGAAAAACTGTTTTTT.

In its sample, this clone was seen once. Additional DNA sequences in this sample encode the identical CDR3. The chain carries TRBV19 and TRBJ2-1; TRBD1 agrees at 7 bases. The germline CDR1 and CDR2 sequences are LNHDA and SQIVND (reference sequence). V lost 2 bases to trimming and J lost 2 bases; unmatched junction nucleotides: 6. The CDR3 extends over 16 amino acids. The CDR3 DNA reads as TGTGCCAGTAGTATAAGGGGGACAGCAACCTACAATGAGCAGTTCTTC. This gives the protein CASSIRGTATYNEQFF.

The chain links TRBV4-1 to TRBJ2-1; 10 bases line up with TRBD2. CDR1 and CDR2 (germline): MGHRA, YSYEKL. V was clipped by 0 bases and J by 0 bases; unmatched bases: 8. The CDR3 has 19 residues. The CDR3 is CASSQDPSAGGSSYNEQFF. Written as DNA, the CDR3 is TGCGCCAGCAGCCAAGATCCCTCAGCGGGAGGGAGCTCCTACAATGAGCAGTTCTTC.

The chain combines TRBV18 with TRBJ2-7; 10 bases align to TRBD2. CDR3 size: 17 residues. Trimming took 2 bases from V and 6 from J; bases not matched to a gene: 13. Germline V gives CDR1 KGHSH, CDR2 LQKENI. The CDR3 sequence: CASSPTSSGRGSVEQYF. CDR3 coding DNA: TGTGCCAGCTCACCAACGTCTAGCGGGAGAGGATCGGTCGAGCAGTACTTC.

The chain couples TRBV7-3 to TRBJ2-1, with TRBD2 matching over 15 bases. The length of the CDR3 is 19 residues. Germline V gene sequence: CDR1 SGHTA, CDR2 FQGTGA. Trimming removed 2 bases from V and 7 bases from J; junction bases left unmatched: 12. This CDR3 reads CASSLSGLAGGGEMNEQFF. The CDR3 DNA is TGTGCCAGCAGCTTATCGGGACTAGCGGGAGGCGGGGAAATGAATGAGCAGTTCTTC.

This chain uses TRBV3-1 (or the pseudogene TRBV3-2) with TRBJ2-3; 7 bases align to TRBD2. The germline V gene has CDR1 LGHDT and CDR2 YNNKEL (reference sequence). The CDR3 is 14 amino acids. Trimming at V came to 5 bases and at J to 2 bases, leaving 4 bases not matched to a gene. CDR3: CASSYSGSTDTQYF. CDR3 in DNA: TGTGCCAGCAGCTATAGCGGGTCCACAGATACGCAGTATTTT.

This chain connects TRBV19 to TRBJ2-6, with 14 bases fitting TRBD2. V shed 4 bases and J 16 bases; nucleotides not matched to a gene: 9. CDR1 is LNHDA and CDR2 is SQIVND in the germline V gene (reference sequence). The CDR3 is 15 residues long. CDR3 sequence reads: CASSTQGLAGEGLTF. The CDR3 DNA is TGTGCCAGTAGTACCCAGGGACTAGCGGGAGAGGGTCTGACTTTC.

V is TRBV11-2 and J is TRBJ1-1; a possible D gene is TRBD1 (6 bases). V was pared by 4 bases and J by 5 bases, with 14 bases between. The CDR3 contains 14 residues. Germline loops: CDR1 SGHAT, CDR2 FQNNGV. The CDR3 DNA reads as TGTGCCAGCAGCTACCAACAAGGGGGAACTGAAGCTTTCTTT. The encoded protein is CASSYQQGGTEAFF.

The rearrangement joins TRBV3-1 (or the pseudogene TRBV3-2) to TRBJ2-7; no clear D. Germline V CDR1 and CDR2: LGHDT, YNNKEL (reference sequence). The V end was cut by 4 bases, the J end by 2 bases, with 6 bases between. This CDR3 is 12 amino acids long. This CDR3 reads CASSPRAYEQYF. The CDR3 nucleotides read TGTGCCAGCAGCCCAAGAGCCTACGAGCAGTACTTC.

The chain carries TRBV6-5 and TRBJ2-2, with 7 bases fitting TRBD1. CDR3 size: 15 residues. CDR1 is MNHEY, CDR2 SVGAGI, per germline. The V gene end was trimmed by 6 bases and the J gene end by 3 bases; junction bases not matched to a gene: 7. Here the CDR3 reads CASSQTGRHTGELFF. DNA for the CDR3: TGTGCCAGCAGCCAGACAGGGCGTCACACCGGGGAGCTGTTTTTT.

The rearrangement links TRBV7-2 to TRBJ1-2; D gene ambiguous. This CDR3 is built from 15 residues. Trimming left V 5 bases short and J 3 bases short, with 16 bases between. Germline loops: CDR1 SGHTA, CDR2 FQGNSA. The CDR3 DNA reads TGTGCCAGCAGCACTCCGGGAGGACTCCACTATGGCTACACCTTC. It encodes CASSTPGGLHYGYTF.

The rearrangement uses TRBV5-8 and TRBJ2-3, with TRBD1 identical over 7 bases. The CDR3 is 14 amino acids. CDR1 and CDR2 from the germline V gene are SGHTS and YDEGEE. Trimming at V came to 5 bases and at J to 6 bases, leaving 9 bases not matched to a gene. CDR3 amino acids: CASSFTGAGDTQYF. CDR3 nucleotides: TGTGCCAGCAGTTTTACAGGGGCAGGGGATACGCAGTATTTT.

V is TRBV5-1 and J is TRBJ1-1, with a weak D call TRBD1 (5 bases). Germline CDR1 SGHRS, CDR2 YFSETQ. Trimming stripped 0 bases from V and 6 bases from J, with 15 bases between. The CDR3 spans 15 residues. For the CDR3, the DNA is TGCGCCAGCAGCTTGGCCGGCGGGACGGTTGCTGAAGCTTTCTTT. Translation gives CASSLAGGTVAEAFF. Using reference TRBV5-1 and TRBJ1-1 for the parts outside the CDR3, the full variable domain is KAGVTQTPRYLIKTRGQQVTLSCSPISGHRSVSWYQQTPGQGLQFLFEYFSETQRNKGNFPGRFSGRQFSNSRSEMNVSTLELGDSALYLCASSLAGGTVAEAFFGQGTRLTVV.